Listed below are T cell receptor beta chains from one sample, sequenced in a study of molecular identifiers for immune sequencing clone quantification. TCRdb fed the PCR reads into MiXCR, producing one record per CDR3 protein. The sample lists 490,000 or so distinct CDR3 sequences; 20% to 25% were seen once. Sequencing was carried out using naive CD8+ T cells from blood, with Jurkat cell RNA spiked in. The origin of the receptors is a human donor in good health. Some libraries in this study had Jurkat cell RNA spiked in. Both conserved end residues are part of each CDR3. The order of the fields is clone size, J gene, D gene, V gene, CDR3 protein, CDR3 DNA. The D gene is left open where the match is weak. The listing skips clone size in some rows; elsewhere it reads once, few, many or a size class.

clone_size: -
j_call: TRBJ1-5
d_call: -
v_call: TRBV6-2/TRBV6-3
cdr3_aa: CASSYARAAGDIYNNQPQHF
cdr3_nt: TGTGCCAGCAGTTACGCTCGGGCCGCGGGGGATATATATAACAATCAGCCCCAGCATTTT

clone_size: -
j_call: TRBJ2-2
d_call: TRBD1
v_call: TRBV12-3/TRBV12-4
cdr3_aa: CASSSSGTGATGELFF
cdr3_nt: TGTGCCAGCAGTTCGAGTGGGACAGGGGCTACCGGGGAGCTGTTTTTT

clone_size: -
j_call: TRBJ2-7
d_call: -
v_call: TRBV7-2
cdr3_aa: CASSPTGNEQCF
cdr3_nt: TGTGCCAGCAGCCCCACAGGGAACGAGCAGTGCTTC

clone_size: few
j_call: TRBJ1-2
d_call: -
v_call: TRBV30
cdr3_aa: CAWSSRVGYTF
cdr3_nt: TGTGCCTGGAGTAGTAGGGTTGGCTACACCTTC

clone_size: many
j_call: TRBJ2-7
d_call: -
v_call: TRBV29-1
cdr3_aa: CSVILWGMYEQYF
cdr3_nt: TGCAGCGTAATCCTATGGGGTATGTACGAGCAGTACTTC

clone_size: many
j_call: TRBJ2-3
d_call: TRBD2
v_call: TRBV5-1
cdr3_aa: CASSSAGGTDTQYF
cdr3_nt: TGCGCCAGCAGCTCAGCGGGAGGAACAGATACGCAGTATTTT

clone_size: few
j_call: TRBJ2-7
d_call: -
v_call: TRBV18
cdr3_aa: CASSPPKGRSSYEQYF
cdr3_nt: TGTGCCAGCTCACCACCGAAGGGACGAAGCTCCTACGAGCAGTACTTC

clone_size: many
j_call: TRBJ2-2
d_call: -
v_call: TRBV5-6
cdr3_aa: CASSPQRKNTGELFF
cdr3_nt: TGTGCCAGCAGCCCCCAGCGGAAGAACACCGGGGAGCTGTTTTTT

clone_size: few
j_call: TRBJ2-1
d_call: -
v_call: TRBV29-1
cdr3_aa: CSVDFISYNEQFF
cdr3_nt: TGCAGCGTTGATTTTATCTCCTACAATGAGCAGTTCTTC

clone_size: many
j_call: TRBJ2-7
d_call: -
v_call: TRBV30
cdr3_aa: CAWSLFAGVTYEQYF
cdr3_nt: TGTGCCTGGAGCCTTTTTGCCGGGGTCACCTACGAGCAGTACTTC

clone_size: many
j_call: TRBJ1-6
d_call: TRBD1
v_call: TRBV6-2/TRBV6-3
cdr3_aa: CASTRGDREFSPLHF
cdr3_nt: TGTGCCAGCACCCGAGGGGACAGGGAGTTTTCACCCCTCCACTTT

clone_size: -
j_call: TRBJ2-7
d_call: TRBD2
v_call: TRBV7-2
cdr3_aa: CASRPTLAGEYEQYF
cdr3_nt: TGTGCCAGCAGGCCTACACTAGCGGGGGAGTACGAGCAGTACTTC